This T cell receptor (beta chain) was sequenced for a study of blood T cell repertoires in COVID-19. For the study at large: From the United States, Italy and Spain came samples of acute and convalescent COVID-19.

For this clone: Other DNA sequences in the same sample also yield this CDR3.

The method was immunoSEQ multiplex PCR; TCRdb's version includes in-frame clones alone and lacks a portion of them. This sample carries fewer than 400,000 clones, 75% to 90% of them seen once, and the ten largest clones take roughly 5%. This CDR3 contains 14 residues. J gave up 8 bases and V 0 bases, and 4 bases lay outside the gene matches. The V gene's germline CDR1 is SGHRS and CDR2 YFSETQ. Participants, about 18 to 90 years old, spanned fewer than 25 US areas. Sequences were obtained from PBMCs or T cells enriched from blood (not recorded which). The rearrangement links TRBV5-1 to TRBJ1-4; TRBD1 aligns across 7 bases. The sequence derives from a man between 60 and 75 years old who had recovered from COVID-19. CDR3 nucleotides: TGCGCCAGCAGCTTGGCACAGGGGAACGAAAAACTGTTTTTT. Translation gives CASSLAQGNEKLFF.